The source of this T cell receptor beta chain is a study of T cells in narcolepsy. Findings and caveats of the study: In some patient and control memory CD4+ samples, autoreactive clones were absent. Comparing one patient's CSF and blood CD4+ clonotypes highlighted HCRT- and TRIB2-specific autoreactive clonotypes.

About this clone: Its antigen is unknown.

The ends were cut back, 6 bases at V and 2 bases at J, with 10 bases in the middle. Germline lookup yields CDR1 MNHNS and CDR2 SASEGT. The CDR3 covers 13 residues. TCRdb's copy holds only in-frame clones and misses some; the assay was immunoSEQ multiplex PCR. The sample carries approximately 20,000 clones, around 92% recorded once. The chain links TRBV6-1 to TRBJ1-2; D uncertain. This receptor was identified in a human donor with narcolepsy. Sequencing input: CD45RA- memory CD4+ T cells from PBMCs. The CDR3 is CASSPGPNYGYTF. The CDR3 coding sequence is TGTGCCAGCAGCCCCGGGCCGAACTATGGCTACACCTTC.